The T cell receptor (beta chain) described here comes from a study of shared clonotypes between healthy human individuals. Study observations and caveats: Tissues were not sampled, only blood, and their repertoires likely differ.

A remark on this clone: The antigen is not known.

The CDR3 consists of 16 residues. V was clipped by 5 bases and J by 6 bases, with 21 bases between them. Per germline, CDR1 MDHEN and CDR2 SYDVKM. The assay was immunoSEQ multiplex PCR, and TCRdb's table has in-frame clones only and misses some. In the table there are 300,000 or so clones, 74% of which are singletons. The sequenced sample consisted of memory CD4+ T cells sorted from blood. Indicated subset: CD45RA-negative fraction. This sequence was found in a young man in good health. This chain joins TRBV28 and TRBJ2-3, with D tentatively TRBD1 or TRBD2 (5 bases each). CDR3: CASSPGDGDLEDTQYF. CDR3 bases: TGTGCCAGCAGTCCCGGGGACGGCGACCTTGAGGATACGCAGTATTTT.